A single TCR beta chain is shown here with its context. There is no known antigen for this receptor. Gene names, together with germline sequences, are murine for this receptor. From the germline J gene comes the end of the CDR3, since the read stops 1 residue before it. Preparation of the library involved the immunoSEQ multiplex PCR assay. Adaptive Biotechnologies performed TCRbeta CDR3 sequencing at survey depth and reported CDR3 sequences, V/J genes, productive frequency, and template counts. TCR beta CDR3 regions were amplified from genomic DNA instead of RNA. Per the source publication's procedure: Pairwise repertoire overlap between tissues was quantified with Jensen-Shannon divergence, where 1 means complete divergence and 0 identical. Tissues were clustered by single-linkage agglomerative hierarchical clustering of pairwise JSD values, and the clustering results were displayed as dendrograms. GLIPH2 was run on all patient samples with simulation_depth 1000, kmer_min_depth 3, cdr3_length_cutoff 8, keeping groups with more than two unique CDR3s. A standardized tissue-overlap score was generated by extrapolating Jaccard GLIPH-group overlap across patients to a standard repertoire size of 1000 clones. Linear mixed-effect models, with tissue included as a fixed effect and individual included as a random effect, were used to assess associations of diversity with clinical or experimental variables. TCRdb limited this immuneACCESS table to in-frame rearrangements with V and J called. A share of clones is missing; checked studies link under half to unresolved V genes, and the rest is unexplained. That table supplies the V and J calls and clone size; D and trimming were determined from the DNA. The sample data list about 8,200 clones, and 46% of these were observed just once. 7% to 8.5% of the sample rests with the top ten.

The record originates from a study of tissue T cells after allogeneic stem cell transplantation (dated by TCRdb to between 2022 and 2023). For context, the study as a whole: Using research autopsies of patients with and without GVHD, plus mouse models of GVHD, the study profiled TCR beta repertoires across many tissues. On the human side, the study was prospective and observational, with no blinding or randomization. Overall study outcomes, separate from this receptor: The study did not establish which tissue TCRs were alloreactive or antigen-specific, and some clones may have been host cells that persisted. The patient cohort was small and varied clinically, and sampling depth was recognized as a limitation. Within patients, how anatomically similar tissues were was a major factor shaping TCR repertoire composition, regardless of disease or transplant status. Few T cell clones were found to be shared across patients, but shared repertoire signatures across patients were revealed in a tissue-specific fashion by motif-based clustering. In both patients and mice, T cells from blood and spleen covered only a limited part of the TCR repertoire found in tissues.

CDR3 length: 14 amino acids, cysteine to phenylalanine. The DNA covers only part of the CDR3, 39 bases in frame from base 1. V trim: 4 bases; J trim: 1 base; unmatched bases: 3. From a lookup of the germline V gene, CDR1 and CDR2 are SGHSA and FRNQAP. This sample's time point label indicates: mouse harvest day 7 after allogeneic transplant. Mouse grafts consisting of 10^7 T-cell-depleted bone marrow cells combined with 10^6 splenic CD5+ T cells were administered by tail vein injection. Mouse GVHD was modeled in a major MHC-mismatch B6 (H2b) into BALB/c (H2d) model, with tissues profiled at day 7 or 14. Mouse tissues and retro-orbital blood were harvested on day 7 or 14 post-transplant using separate sterile tools per animal; livers were flushed beforehand. Before genomic DNA isolation with the DNeasy Blood & Tissue Kit, mouse tissues were minced with razor blades in buffered saline.

The specimen was gut tissue. This TCR derives from a female BALB/c mouse given C57BL/6 T cells with graft-versus-host disease after an allogeneic hematopoietic cell transplant. The chain was built from TRBV16 and TRBJ1-1; 7 central nucleotides agree with TRBD1. The CDR3 sequence is CASSSGTENTEVFF. CDR3 DNA, as far as it was read: TGTGCAAGCAGCTCCGGGACAGAAAACACAGAAGTCTTC. The reference TRBV16 and TRBJ1-1 proteins fill in what lies around the CDR3, so the full variable domain reads NAGVIQTPRHKVTGKGQEATLWCEPISGHSAVFWYRQTIVQGLEFLTYFRNQAPIDDSGMPKERFSAQMPNQSHSTLKIQSTQPQDSAVYLCASSSGTENTEVFFGKGTRLTVV.